This T cell receptor beta chain was obtained from a study of regulatory T cells in long-lasting Graves disease. Time point reported: persistent/refractory GD, antithyroid drugs over 5 years with positive TRAb. Following extraction of RNA from PBMCs, that RNA was used to make the TCR library. EDTA tubes collected roughly 10 milliliters of peripheral blood. In building TCR beta libraries, iRepertoire HTBI primers were used together with Arm-PCR of CDR3 regions. TCRdb independently ran MiXCR on the multiplex PCR reads; one entry per CDR3 protein. The sample comprises 350,000 to 500,000 distinct CDR3 sequences, 20% to 25% of which are singletons, and roughly an eighth rests with the top ten. Ten or more counts support this clonotype. The sample consisted of peripheral blood mononuclear cells (PBMCs), taken when the disease was refractory, from a patient treated with antithyroid drugs. The source of this sequence is a female donor with Graves disease.

Here the CDR3 reads CASSPRTTRGVAQYF. As DNA, the CDR3 is TGTGCCAGCAGCCCCCGGACAACAAGGGGGGTGGCCCAGTACTTC. V and J are TRBV7-8 and TRBJ2-5; D tentatively reads TRBD1 or TRBD2 (6 bases each). Germline V CDR1 and CDR2: SGHVS, FQNEAQ. The ends were cut back, 5 bases at V and 9 bases at J, with 22 bases in the middle. This CDR3 region has 15 residues.